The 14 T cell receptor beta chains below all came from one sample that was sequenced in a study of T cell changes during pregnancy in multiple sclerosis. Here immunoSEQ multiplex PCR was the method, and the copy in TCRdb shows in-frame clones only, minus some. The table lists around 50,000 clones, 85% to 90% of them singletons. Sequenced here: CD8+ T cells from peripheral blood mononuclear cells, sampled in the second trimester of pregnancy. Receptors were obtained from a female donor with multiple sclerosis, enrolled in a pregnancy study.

The CDR3 nucleotides read TGTGCCAGTAGCAATGAGGGACAGGGGCCACGTCAGCCCCAGCATTTT. Its protein product is CASSNEGQGPRQPQHF. The genes are TRBV19 and TRBJ1-5; TRBD1 matches at 10 bases. Germline CDR1 and CDR2: LNHDA and SQIVND (reference sequence). The CDR3 covers 16 residues. J gave up 6 bases and V 6 bases, and 11 bases lay outside the gene matches.

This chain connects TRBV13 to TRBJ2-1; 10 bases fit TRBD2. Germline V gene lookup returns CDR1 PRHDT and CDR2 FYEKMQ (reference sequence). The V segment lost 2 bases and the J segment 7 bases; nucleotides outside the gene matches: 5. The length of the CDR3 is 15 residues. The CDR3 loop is CASSLSPAGGNEQFF. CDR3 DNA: TGTGCCAGCAGCTTATCCCCAGCGGGGGGGAATGAGCAGTTCTTC.

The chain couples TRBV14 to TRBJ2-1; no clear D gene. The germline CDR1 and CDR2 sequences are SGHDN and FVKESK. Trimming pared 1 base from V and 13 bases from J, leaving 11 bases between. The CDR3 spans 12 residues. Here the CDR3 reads CASSQVLHSQFF. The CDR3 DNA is TGTGCCAGCAGCCAAGTACTCCACTCCCAGTTCTTC.

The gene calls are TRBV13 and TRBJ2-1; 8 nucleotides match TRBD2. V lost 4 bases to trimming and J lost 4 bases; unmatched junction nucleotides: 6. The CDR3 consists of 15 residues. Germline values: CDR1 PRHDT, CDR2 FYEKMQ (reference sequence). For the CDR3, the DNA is TGTGCCAGCAGCTCCTTACTAGCGGATTACAATGAGCAGTTCTTC. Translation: CASSSLLADYNEQFF.

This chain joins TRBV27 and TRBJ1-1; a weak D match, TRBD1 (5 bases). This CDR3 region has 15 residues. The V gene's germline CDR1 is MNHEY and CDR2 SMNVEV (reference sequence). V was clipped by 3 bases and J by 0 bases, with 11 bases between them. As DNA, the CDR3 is TGTGCCAGCAGTTTCGACAGATCGATGAACACTGAAGCTTTCTTT. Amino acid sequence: CASSFDRSMNTEAFF.

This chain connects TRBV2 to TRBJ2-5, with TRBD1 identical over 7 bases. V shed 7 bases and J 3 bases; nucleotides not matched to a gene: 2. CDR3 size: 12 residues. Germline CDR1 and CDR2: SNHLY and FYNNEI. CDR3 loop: CASTDRKETQYF. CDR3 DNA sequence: TGTGCCAGCACGGACAGGAAAGAGACCCAGTACTTC.

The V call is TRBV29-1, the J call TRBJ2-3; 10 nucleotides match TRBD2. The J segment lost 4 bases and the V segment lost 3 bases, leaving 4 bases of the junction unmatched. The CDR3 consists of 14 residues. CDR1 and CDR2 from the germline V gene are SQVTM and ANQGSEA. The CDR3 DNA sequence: TGCAGCGTTGACTGGAGCGGGGGGGCAGATACGCAGTATTTT. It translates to CSVDWSGGADTQYF.

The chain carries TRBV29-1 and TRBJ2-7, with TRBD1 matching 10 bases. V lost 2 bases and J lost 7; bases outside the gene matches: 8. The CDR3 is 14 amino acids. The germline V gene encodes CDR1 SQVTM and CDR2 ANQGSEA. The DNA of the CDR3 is TGCAGCGTTGAAAGCGGGACAGGGGTGGGTGAGCAGTACTTC. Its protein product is CSVESGTGVGEQYF.

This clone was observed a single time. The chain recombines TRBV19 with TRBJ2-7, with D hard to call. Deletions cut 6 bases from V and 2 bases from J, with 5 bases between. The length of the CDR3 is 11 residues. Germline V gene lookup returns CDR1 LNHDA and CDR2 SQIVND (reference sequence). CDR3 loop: CASSSAYEQYF. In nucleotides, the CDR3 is TGTGCCAGTAGCTCGGCCTACGAGCAGTACTTC.

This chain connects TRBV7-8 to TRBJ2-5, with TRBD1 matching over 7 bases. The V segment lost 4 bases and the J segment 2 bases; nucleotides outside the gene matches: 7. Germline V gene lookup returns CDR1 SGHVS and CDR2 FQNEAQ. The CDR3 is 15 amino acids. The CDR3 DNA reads TGTGCCAGCAGCTCCCGGGACAGAAATCAAGAGACCCAGTACTTC. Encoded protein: CASSSRDRNQETQYF.

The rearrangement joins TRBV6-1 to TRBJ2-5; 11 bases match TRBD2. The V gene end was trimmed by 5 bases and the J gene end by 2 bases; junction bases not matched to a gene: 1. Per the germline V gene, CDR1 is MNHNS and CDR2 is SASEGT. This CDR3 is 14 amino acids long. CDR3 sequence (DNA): TGTGCCAGCAGTACTAGCGGGGGTCAAGAGACCCAGTACTTC. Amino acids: CASSTSGGQETQYF.

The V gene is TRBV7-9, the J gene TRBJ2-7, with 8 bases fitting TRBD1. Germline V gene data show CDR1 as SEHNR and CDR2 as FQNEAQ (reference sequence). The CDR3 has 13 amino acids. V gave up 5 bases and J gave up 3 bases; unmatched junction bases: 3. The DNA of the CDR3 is TGTGCCAGCAGCCGGACAGGGTACTACGAGCAGTACTTC. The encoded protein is CASSRTGYYEQYF.

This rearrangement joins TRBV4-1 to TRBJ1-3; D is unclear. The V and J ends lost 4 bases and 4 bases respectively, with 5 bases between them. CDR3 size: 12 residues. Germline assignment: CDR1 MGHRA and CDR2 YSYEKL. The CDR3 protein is CASSLAGNTIYF. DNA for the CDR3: TGCGCCAGCAGCCTCGCGGGAAACACCATATATTTT.

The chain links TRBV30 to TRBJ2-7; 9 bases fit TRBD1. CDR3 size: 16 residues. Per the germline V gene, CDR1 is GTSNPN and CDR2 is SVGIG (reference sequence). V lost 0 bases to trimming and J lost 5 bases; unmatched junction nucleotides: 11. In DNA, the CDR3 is TGTGCCTGGAGTGTTGCCCTGGACAGGGGAGGGGACGAGCAGTACTTC. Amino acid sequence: CAWSVALDRGGDEQYF.